This T cell receptor beta chain was identified in a study of human T cells and chemical hapten exposure. As for the study in general: Minor pooled library volume differences mainly drove per-sample TCR yield variation.

TCRdb itself ran the RACE reads through MiXCR, one entry per CDR3 protein. The sample consists of some 70,000 distinct CDR3 sequences, about a tenth of them appearing once. This sample's time point: pre-sensitization, week 0. Treatment indicated: therapeutic diphenylcyclopropenone sensitization with weekly scalp DPC. The receptor comes from a woman between 50 and 59 years old with alopecia areata. Some clones in this sample may be carry-over from other donors' samples. The sample consisted of whole blood, taken in connection with sensitization to the hapten diphenylcyclopropenone (DPC).

The CDR3 loop is CASSLALNTGELFF. CDR3 nucleotides: TGTGCCAGCAGCTTAGCGCTGAACACCGGGGAGCTGTTTTTT. The rearrangement joins TRBV7-6 to TRBJ2-2; D gene uncertain. There are 14 residues in the CDR3. V was shortened by 0 bases and J by 1 base, with 3 bases between the two germline ends. The germline V gene encodes CDR1 SGHVS and CDR2 FNYEAQ.